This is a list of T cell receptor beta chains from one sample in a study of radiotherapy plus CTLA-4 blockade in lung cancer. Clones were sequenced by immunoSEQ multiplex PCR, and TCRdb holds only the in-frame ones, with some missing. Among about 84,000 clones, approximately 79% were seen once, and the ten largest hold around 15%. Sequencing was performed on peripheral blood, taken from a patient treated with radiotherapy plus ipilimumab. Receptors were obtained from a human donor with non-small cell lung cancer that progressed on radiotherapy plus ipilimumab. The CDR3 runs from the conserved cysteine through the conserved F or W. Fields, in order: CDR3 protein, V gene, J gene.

CASSVRTAYGYTF,TRBV6-1,TRBJ1-2
CASSGRGLGLQETQYF,TRBV6-1,TRBJ2-5
CASSFGQGLRAYEQYF,TRBV5-6,TRBJ2-7
CASSPSSGTDTQYF,TRBV7-3,TRBJ2-3
CASSPRGGGGSYEQYF,TRBV19,TRBJ2-7
CAISETGADSYEQYF,TRBV10-3,TRBJ2-7
CASSSETNTGELFF,TRBV27,TRBJ2-2
CASSLVSGTYEQYF,TRBV7-8,TRBJ2-7
CASTGTAGTEAFF,TRBV27,TRBJ1-1
CARLDRGSYNEQFF,TRBV6-5,TRBJ2-1
CASTESLRAGNEKLFF,TRBV11-2,TRBJ1-4
CASRVGQGETGELFF,TRBV28,TRBJ2-2
CASSLAGGTDTQYF,TRBV28,TRBJ2-3
CASSLFQERNTQYF,TRBV28,TRBJ2-3
CASSFSGNQETQYF,TRBV5-1,TRBJ2-5
CASSPPGGGNQPQHF,TRBV18,TRBJ1-5
CASSLATGEYHGELFF,TRBV7-6,TRBJ2-2
CASSEDVGSYNEQFF,TRBV2,TRBJ2-1
CASSLKVITEAFF,TRBV11-1,TRBJ1-1
CASILRGAEAFF,TRBV11-2,TRBJ1-1
CASSYTGNSHYEQYF,TRBV28,TRBJ2-7
CASSIGKNTGELFF,TRBV19,TRBJ2-2
CASSFPTGTGKSADTQYF,TRBV7-9,TRBJ2-3
CASSPPTGKSTDTQYF,TRBV27,TRBJ2-3
CASSLMGLDILNTEAFF,TRBV5-6,TRBJ1-1
CASSQGAGNQPQHF,TRBV4-2,TRBJ1-5
CASSLSGSSGANVLTF,TRBV5-1,TRBJ2-6
CASSIGHSGANVLTF,TRBV19,TRBJ2-6
CATKEGELAKNIQYF,TRBV28,TRBJ2-4
CASSPTGLNYGYTF,TRBV28,TRBJ1-2
CASSESWSSYNEQFF,TRBV6-4,TRBJ2-1
CASSLRSGRNEQFF,TRBV13,TRBJ2-1
CASSQASAYNEQFF,TRBV14,TRBJ2-1
CASRYGYEQYF,TRBV6-5,TRBJ2-7
CASSLRQGGGGYTF,TRBV5-1,TRBJ1-2
CASSLAGGTEMIYGYTF,TRBV7-9,TRBJ1-2
CASSQDRETGNTIYF,TRBV4-2,TRBJ1-3
CASSAGVPRETQYF,TRBV9,TRBJ2-5
CSVLGQGGSYEQYF,TRBV29-1,TRBJ2-7